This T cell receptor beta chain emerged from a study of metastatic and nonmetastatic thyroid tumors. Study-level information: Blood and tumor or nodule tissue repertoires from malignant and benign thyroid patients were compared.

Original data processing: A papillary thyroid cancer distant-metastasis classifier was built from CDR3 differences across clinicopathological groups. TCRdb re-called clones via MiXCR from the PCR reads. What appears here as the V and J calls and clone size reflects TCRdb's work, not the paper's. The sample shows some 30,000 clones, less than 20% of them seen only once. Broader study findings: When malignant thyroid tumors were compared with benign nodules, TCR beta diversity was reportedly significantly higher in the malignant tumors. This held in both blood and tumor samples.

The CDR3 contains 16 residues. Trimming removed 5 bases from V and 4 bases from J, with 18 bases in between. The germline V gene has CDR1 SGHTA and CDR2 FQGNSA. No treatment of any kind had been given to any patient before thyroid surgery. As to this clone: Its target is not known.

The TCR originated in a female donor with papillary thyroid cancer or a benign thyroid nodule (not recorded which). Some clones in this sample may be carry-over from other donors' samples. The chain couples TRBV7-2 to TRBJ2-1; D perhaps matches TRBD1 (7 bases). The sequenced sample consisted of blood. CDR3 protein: CASSPSEGASYNEQFF. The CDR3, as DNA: TGTGCCAGCAGCCCTAGCGAGGGGGCCTCTTACAATGAGCAGTTCTTC.